The T cell receptor (beta chain) under discussion was sequenced for a study of early T cells in non-severe SARS-CoV-2 infection (dated by TCRdb to about 2021). Background on the whole study: TCR sequencing used bulk RNA from unsorted whole blood, so alpha and beta chains could not be paired.

Results and caveats for the whole study, not just this receptor: VDJdb matching was skewed toward anti-spike CD8 responses and likely underestimated virus-specific expansions, missing private and CD4 specificities.

This clonotype showed up just a few times. Its cognate antigen has yet to be identified. No per-base quality is available; no much larger clone lies one base away. Taken from the germline V gene, the CDR1 and CDR2 loops are MNHEY and SVGEGT. Spanning cysteine to phenylalanine, the CDR3 consists of 12 amino acids. The CDR3 DNA has 36 bases and is translated from base 1. The junction carries 10 bases between V and J, which are trimmed by 7 bases and 4 bases respectively. Libraries were built with 5' RACE. The sample was run on a NextSeq 500. To correct for sequencing error and PCR bias, the TCR library protocol tagged individual cDNA molecules with unique molecular identifiers. Both TCR alpha and beta chains were sequenced, and tight co-correlation was observed between alpha and beta sequence abundances in each sample. On the study's bioinformatics: Decombinator V4 was used to perform V gene, J gene and CDR3 annotation of TCR sequences. TCRs were defined as expanded if a significant change between any two time points was detected under a Poisson model with p below 0.0001. Abundances of TCRs were expressed as counts per million after normalisation to the total number of TCRs sequenced in each sample. TRAV1-2 paired with TRAJ12, TRAJ20 or TRAJ33 defined MAIT TCRs, while TRAV10 paired with TRAJ18 defined iNKT TCRs. A search of VDJdb, accessed on 1 November 2021, was run for TCRs annotated to CMV, EBV and SARS-CoV-2, with TCRs annotated for multiple antigens excluded. TCRdb cleaned the public reads at Q25 with fastp, built clones with MiXCR and kept in-frame beta chains. Each record represents a unique CDR3 protein, reported with the most common genes and DNA among its rows. These V and J calls are TCRdb output, not the study's own analysis. Across this sample there are about 80,000 distinct CDR3 sequences, with roughly 12% seen only once. The ten largest clones take up approximately 1.1% of the sample.

A case-control design nested within a healthcare worker cohort in London, UK, was used, with weekly nasopharyngeal swab PCR tests and blood sampling performed. Healthcare workers were recruited between 23 and 31 March 2020, during the week of the UK lockdown, and were followed weekly for up to roughly 15 weeks. The chain joins TRBV6-2 or TRBV6-3 to TRBJ1-1; no D gene is confidently identified. Sequencing input: whole blood. This receptor was taken from an adult who was a healthcare worker with PCR-confirmed SARS-CoV-2 infection or an uninfected control (not recorded which). The encoded CDR3 is CASNQDLTEAFF. The nucleotide sequence reads TGTGCCAGCAACCAAGACCTCACTGAAGCTTTCTTT.